This T cell receptor beta chain was sequenced in a study of blood T cell repertoires in COVID-19. Study-level background: The origin of the acute and convalescent COVID-19 samples was the United States, Italy and Spain. PBMCs, B-cell-depleted T cells, or T cells provided the cDNA or gDNA that made up the material.

Trimming stripped 0 bases from V and 8 bases from J, with 10 bases between. CDR1 and CDR2 (germline): KGHSY, FQNENV. CDR3 size: 13 residues. Using immunoSEQ multiplex PCR, the repertoire was profiled, and TCRdb retains in-frame clones only, with some absent. The data contain around 100,000 clones, roughly 79% of them singletons. The receptor comes from a woman in her sixties or seventies with acute or convalescent COVID-19. The rearrangement links TRBV16 to TRBJ1-2, with a weak D call TRBD1 (6 bases). Material for sequencing was peripheral blood. As DNA, the CDR3 is TGTGCCAGCAGCCAATCGACAGGACAGGGCTACACCTTC. This sequence encodes CASSQSTGQGYTF.